Listed below are T cell receptor beta chains from one sample, sequenced in a study of T cells in Graves' hyperthyroidism and ophthalmopathy. TCRdb reanalysed the multiplex PCR reads using MiXCR and keeps one entry per CDR3 protein. The top ten hold just under 8.5% of the sample, which has hundreds of thousands of distinct CDR3 sequences, 46% seen once. The sequencing input was peripheral blood or thyroid tissue (not recorded which). The receptor source for this set is a woman aged 18-30 years with Graves' hyperthyroidism. CDR3s include the opening cysteine and the closing phenylalanine or tryptophan. D genes are given only for firm matches. Clone size is shown for a subset of rows, as once, few, many or a class of expanded clone.

d_gene: .; len: 14; abundance: .; j_gene: TRBJ2-7; v_gene: TRBV11-1; CDR3aa: CASSKEAPYYEQYF; CDR3nt: TGTGCCAGCAGCAAAGAGGCACCATACTACGAGCAGTACTTC
d_gene: .; len: 12; abundance: many; j_gene: TRBJ1-5; v_gene: TRBV15; CDR3aa: CATSRVSQPQHF; CDR3nt: TGTGCCACCAGCAGAGTGAGTCAGCCCCAGCATTTT
d_gene: .; len: 14; abundance: many; j_gene: TRBJ2-5; v_gene: TRBV7-9; CDR3aa: CASSDTRRVETQYF; CDR3nt: TGTGCCAGCAGCGATACCCGGAGGGTGGAGACCCAGTACTTC
d_gene: TRBD1; len: 14; abundance: many; j_gene: TRBJ2-7; v_gene: TRBV29-1; CDR3aa: CSVELGRGLREQYF; CDR3nt: TGCAGCGTTGAACTGGGCAGGGGGCTCCGCGAGCAGTACTTC
d_gene: TRBD1; len: 17; abundance: .; j_gene: TRBJ2-5; v_gene: TRBV7-8; CDR3aa: CASSSPPGQGSRETQYF; CDR3nt: TGTGCCAGCAGCTCGCCCCCGGGACAGGGTTCCCGAGAGACCCAGTACTTC
d_gene: .; len: 12; abundance: few; j_gene: TRBJ1-1; v_gene: TRBV20-1; CDR3aa: CSARARETEAFF; CDR3nt: TGCAGTGCTAGAGCAAGAGAGACTGAAGCTTTCTTT
d_gene: TRBD1; len: 15; abundance: .; j_gene: TRBJ2-5; v_gene: TRBV7-2; CDR3aa: CASSSGTAFQETQYF; CDR3nt: TGTGCCAGCAGCTCCGGGACAGCCTTCCAAGAGACCCAGTACTTC
d_gene: TRBD1; len: 13; abundance: .; j_gene: TRBJ1-1; v_gene: TRBV6-1; CDR3aa: CASIGQGPTEAFF; CDR3nt: TGTGCCAGCATAGGACAGGGCCCCACTGAAGCTTTCTTT
d_gene: .; len: 14; abundance: .; j_gene: TRBJ2-2; v_gene: TRBV25-1; CDR3aa: CASIPSGSTGELFF; CDR3nt: TGTGCCAGCATTCCATCAGGGTCCACCGGGGAGCTGTTTTTT
d_gene: .; len: 12; abundance: .; j_gene: TRBJ1-6; v_gene: TRBV4-1; CDR3aa: CASSQAQPPLHF; CDR3nt: TGCGCCAGCAGCCAAGCCCAGCCACCCCTCCACTTT
d_gene: .; len: 14; abundance: many; j_gene: TRBJ2-5; v_gene: TRBV7-9; CDR3aa: CASSLAALEETQYF; CDR3nt: TGTGCCAGCAGCTTAGCGGCGTTAGAAGAGACCCAGTACTTC
d_gene: TRBD2; len: 15; abundance: .; j_gene: TRBJ2-7; v_gene: TRBV7-3; CDR3aa: CASSPSGGRGHEQYF; CDR3nt: TGTGCCAGCAGCCCCTCGGGAGGGAGGGGCCACGAGCAGTACTTC
d_gene: .; len: 13; abundance: many; j_gene: TRBJ1-5; v_gene: TRBV2; CDR3aa: CASRRQEHQPQHF; CDR3nt: TGTGCCAGCAGGAGACAGGAACATCAGCCCCAGCATTTT
d_gene: .; len: 14; abundance: few; j_gene: TRBJ1-2; v_gene: TRBV6-5; CDR3aa: CASSYSSGSYGYTF; CDR3nt: TGTGCCAGCAGTTACTCGTCAGGGAGCTATGGCTACACCTTC
d_gene: TRBD2; len: 14; abundance: .; j_gene: TRBJ2-7; v_gene: TRBV28; CDR3aa: CASLGTSGSHEQYF; CDR3nt: TGTGCCAGCCTCGGGACTAGCGGGAGCCACGAGCAGTACTTC
d_gene: .; len: 13; abundance: .; j_gene: TRBJ1-5; v_gene: TRBV5-4; CDR3aa: CASSTGIWQPQHF; CDR3nt: TGTGCCAGCAGCACAGGGATCTGGCAGCCCCAGCATTTT
d_gene: .; len: 14; abundance: many; j_gene: TRBJ1-1; v_gene: TRBV25-1; CDR3aa: CASSEYWGRTEAFF; CDR3nt: TGTGCCAGCAGTGAATACTGGGGACGCACTGAAGCTTTCTTT
d_gene: .; len: 13; abundance: .; j_gene: TRBJ1-1; v_gene: TRBV2; CDR3aa: CASSEEGGAEAFF; CDR3nt: TGTGCCAGCAGTGAGGAGGGCGGGGCTGAAGCTTTCTTT
d_gene: .; len: 12; abundance: once; j_gene: TRBJ1-4; v_gene: TRBV6-2/TRBV6-3; CDR3aa: CASSYSAMKLFF; CDR3nt: TGTGCCAGCAGTTACTCGGCCATGAAACTGTTTTTT
d_gene: .; len: 14; abundance: many; j_gene: TRBJ1-3; v_gene: TRBV25-1; CDR3aa: CASSDAGSGNTIYF; CDR3nt: TGTGCCAGCAGTGATGCAGGATCTGGAAACACCATATATTTT
d_gene: .; len: 14; abundance: few; j_gene: TRBJ1-5; v_gene: TRBV19; CDR3aa: CASSMEGRIQPQHF; CDR3nt: TGTGCCAGTAGTATGGAGGGGAGGATCCAGCCCCAGCATTTT
d_gene: .; len: 12; abundance: many; j_gene: TRBJ1-2; v_gene: TRBV7-2; CDR3aa: CASSLIFGGYTF; CDR3nt: TGTGCCAGCAGCCTAATATTCGGGGGCTACACCTTC
d_gene: TRBD1; len: 17; abundance: .; j_gene: TRBJ2-5; v_gene: TRBV7-8; CDR3aa: CASSRDRDQSTQETQYF; CDR3nt: TGTGCCAGCAGCCGGGACAGGGACCAGAGTACCCAAGAGACCCAGTACTTC
d_gene: .; len: 13; abundance: many; j_gene: TRBJ2-5; v_gene: TRBV24-1; CDR3aa: CATRRREEETQYF; CDR3nt: TGTGCCACCAGGCGACGGGAAGAAGAGACCCAGTACTTC
d_gene: TRBD2; len: 16; abundance: once; j_gene: TRBJ2-7; v_gene: TRBV20-1; CDR3aa: CSASRTSGRPSYEQYF; CDR3nt: TGCAGTGCTAGTCGGACTAGCGGGAGGCCATCCTACGAGCAGTACTTC
d_gene: .; len: 14; abundance: .; j_gene: TRBJ2-5; v_gene: TRBV7-2; CDR3aa: CASSLLAIQEAQYF; CDR3nt: TGTGCCAGCAGTTTATTGGCAATCCAAGAGGCCCAGTACTTC
d_gene: .; len: 15; abundance: .; j_gene: TRBJ1-5; v_gene: TRBV20-1; CDR3aa: CSASPEGEGNQPQHF; CDR3nt: TGCAGTGCTTCCCCTGAGGGAGAGGGCAATCAGCCCCAGCATTTT
d_gene: .; len: 14; abundance: .; j_gene: TRBJ2-7; v_gene: TRBV9; CDR3aa: CASSVAGQPYEQYF; CDR3nt: TGTGCCAGCAGCGTAGCCGGACAGCCGTACGAGCAGTACTTC
d_gene: .; len: 13; abundance: few; j_gene: TRBJ2-7; v_gene: TRBV7-9; CDR3aa: CASSFTQDYEQYF; CDR3nt: TGTGCCAGCAGCTTCACCCAGGACTACGAGCAGTACTTC
d_gene: TRBD1; len: 15; abundance: many; j_gene: TRBJ1-1; v_gene: TRBV14; CDR3aa: CASSQLGGDSPKAFF; CDR3nt: TGTGCCAGCAGCCAATTAGGTGGGGACAGTCCTAAAGCTTTCTTT
d_gene: .; len: 13; abundance: .; j_gene: TRBJ2-5; v_gene: TRBV7-9; CDR3aa: CASSPGGRKAQYF; CDR3nt: TGTGCCAGCAGCCCTGGCGGTCGGAAGGCCCAGTACTTC
d_gene: TRBD2; len: 14; abundance: .; j_gene: TRBJ2-3; v_gene: TRBV29-1; CDR3aa: CSVRLAGGPDTQYF; CDR3nt: TGCAGCGTCAGACTAGCGGGAGGCCCGGATACGCAGTATTTT
d_gene: .; len: 15; abundance: .; j_gene: TRBJ1-1; v_gene: TRBV9; CDR3aa: CASSTHGGLNTEAFF; CDR3nt: TGTGCCAGCAGCACCCATGGGGGGCTGAACACTGAAGCTTTCTTT
d_gene: TRBD1; len: 14; abundance: many; j_gene: TRBJ1-1; v_gene: TRBV7-2; CDR3aa: CASSTGQGNTEAFF; CDR3nt: TGTGCCAGCAGCACTGGACAGGGGAACACTGAAGCTTTCTTT
d_gene: TRBD1; len: 14; abundance: .; j_gene: TRBJ2-4; v_gene: TRBV7-3; CDR3aa: CASSLADRGNIQYF; CDR3nt: TGTGCCAGCAGCTTAGCGGACAGGGGAAACATTCAGTACTTC
d_gene: .; len: 15; abundance: .; j_gene: TRBJ2-2; v_gene: TRBV12-3/TRBV12-4; CDR3aa: CASSFGQMGTGELFF; CDR3nt: TGTGCCAGCAGTTTCGGACAGATGGGCACCGGGGAGCTGTTTTTT
d_gene: .; len: 11; abundance: many; j_gene: TRBJ2-7; v_gene: TRBV29-1; CDR3aa: CSVPDGYEQYF; CDR3nt: TGCAGCGTTCCCGACGGCTACGAGCAGTACTTC
d_gene: TRBD1; len: 16; abundance: many; j_gene: TRBJ1-1; v_gene: TRBV25-1; CDR3aa: CASSARTGRRGTEAFF; CDR3nt: TGTGCCAGCAGTGCTCGGACAGGGAGAAGGGGCACTGAAGCTTTCTTT
d_gene: .; len: 17; abundance: .; j_gene: TRBJ1-1; v_gene: TRBV5-5; CDR3aa: CANSLVLGGEMNTEAFF; CDR3nt: TGTGCCAACAGCTTAGTGCTCGGGGGCGAAATGAACACTGAAGCTTTCTTT
d_gene: .; len: 15; abundance: .; j_gene: TRBJ1-5; v_gene: TRBV2; CDR3aa: CASSSPSDSNQPQHF; CDR3nt: TGTGCCAGCAGTTCACCCTCCGATAGCAATCAGCCCCAGCATTTT
d_gene: TRBD1; len: 16; abundance: .; j_gene: TRBJ1-6; v_gene: TRBV25-1; CDR3aa: CASSKDRGTNNSPLHF; CDR3nt: TGTGCCAGCAGCAAGGACAGGGGGACCAATAATTCACCCCTCCACTTT
d_gene: .; len: 16; abundance: few; j_gene: TRBJ2-2; v_gene: TRBV7-8; CDR3aa: CASSEQMTGMAGELFF; CDR3nt: TGTGCCAGCAGCGAACAGATGACGGGTATGGCCGGGGAGCTGTTTTTT
d_gene: TRBD1; len: 14; abundance: .; j_gene: TRBJ2-7; v_gene: TRBV10-3; CDR3aa: CASSPRQGGNERYF; CDR3nt: TGTGCCAGCAGCCCACGACAGGGTGGTAACGAGCGGTACTTC
d_gene: .; len: 13; abundance: .; j_gene: TRBJ1-6; v_gene: TRBV2; CDR3aa: CASSGPTGSPLHF; CDR3nt: TGTGCCAGCAGTGGCCCAACAGGTTCACCCCTCCACTTT
d_gene: .; len: 14; abundance: .; j_gene: TRBJ1-3; v_gene: TRBV2; CDR3aa: CAIGGDKTGNTIYF; CDR3nt: TGTGCAATTGGGGGCGATAAGACTGGAAACACCATATATTTT
d_gene: TRBD1; len: 13; abundance: .; j_gene: TRBJ2-7; v_gene: TRBV12-3/TRBV12-4; CDR3aa: CASSSYGTGEQYF; CDR3nt: TGTGCCAGCAGTTCATATGGGACAGGCGAGCAGTACTTC
d_gene: TRBD2; len: 14; abundance: .; j_gene: TRBJ2-2; v_gene: TRBV5-1; CDR3aa: CASSPGLTTGELFF; CDR3nt: TGCGCCAGCAGCCCGGGACTAACCACCGGGGAGCTGTTTTTT
d_gene: TRBD1; len: 14; abundance: few; j_gene: TRBJ1-2; v_gene: TRBV10-3; CDR3aa: CASLRDRGLSGYTF; CDR3nt: TGTGCCAGCCTCCGGGACAGGGGACTGAGTGGCTACACCTTC
d_gene: .; len: 14; abundance: many; j_gene: TRBJ1-1; v_gene: TRBV10-3; CDR3aa: CAISESGRNTEAFF; CDR3nt: TGTGCCATCAGTGAGTCCGGCAGGAACACTGAAGCTTTCTTT
d_gene: .; len: 15; abundance: .; j_gene: TRBJ1-1; v_gene: TRBV19; CDR3aa: CASSTDDRPYTEAFF; CDR3nt: TGTGCCAGTAGTACAGACGACAGGCCGTACACTGAAGCTTTCTTT
d_gene: .; len: 15; abundance: many; j_gene: TRBJ1-4; v_gene: TRBV24-1; CDR3aa: CATSANGQGGEKLFF; CDR3nt: TGTGCCACCAGTGCCAACGGGCAGGGAGGTGAAAAACTGTTTTTT
d_gene: TRBD1; len: 14; abundance: .; j_gene: TRBJ1-6; v_gene: TRBV2; CDR3aa: CASRVTGQNSPLHF; CDR3nt: TGTGCCAGCAGGGTGACAGGGCAGAATTCACCCCTCCACTTT
d_gene: .; len: 14; abundance: .; j_gene: TRBJ2-1; v_gene: TRBV2; CDR3aa: CASSDRTGAGEQFF; CDR3nt: TGTGCCAGCAGTGACCGGACCGGGGCGGGTGAGCAGTTCTTC
d_gene: TRBD2; len: 15; abundance: .; j_gene: TRBJ2-7; v_gene: TRBV13; CDR3aa: CASSLGLAASGEQYF; CDR3nt: TGTGCCAGCAGCTTAGGACTAGCGGCGTCCGGGGAGCAGTACTTC